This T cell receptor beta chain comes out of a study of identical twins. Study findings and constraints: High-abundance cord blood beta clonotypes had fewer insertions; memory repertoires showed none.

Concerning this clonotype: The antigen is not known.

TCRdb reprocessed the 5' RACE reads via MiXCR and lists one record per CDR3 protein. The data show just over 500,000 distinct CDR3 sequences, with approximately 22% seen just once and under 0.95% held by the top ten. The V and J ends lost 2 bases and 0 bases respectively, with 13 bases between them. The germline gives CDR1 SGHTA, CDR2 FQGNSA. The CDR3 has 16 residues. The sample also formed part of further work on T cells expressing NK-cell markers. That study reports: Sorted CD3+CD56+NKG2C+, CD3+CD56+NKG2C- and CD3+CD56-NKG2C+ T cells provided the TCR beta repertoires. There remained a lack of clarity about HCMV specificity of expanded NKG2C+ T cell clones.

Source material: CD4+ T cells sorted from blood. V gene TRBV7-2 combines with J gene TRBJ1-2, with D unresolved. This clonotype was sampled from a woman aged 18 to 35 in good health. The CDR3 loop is CASSLWARVPNYGYTF. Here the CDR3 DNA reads TGTGCCAGCAGCTTATGGGCAAGGGTCCCTAACTATGGCTACACCTTC.